What follows are 27 T cell receptor beta chains derived from one specimen sequenced in a study of neoadjuvant anti-PD-1 for oral cavity cancer. The method was immunoSEQ multiplex PCR; TCRdb's version includes in-frame clones alone and lacks a portion of them. Of around 13,000 clones listed, just under 75% are singletons. Regarding time point: after neoadjuvant nivolumab, at surgical resection. The sample consisted of PBMCs, taken after nivolumab (anti-PD-1) treatment. These receptors originate from a person aged 40 to 85 with oral cavity squamous cell carcinoma.

This clone has a single count. The V and J genes are TRBV18 and TRBJ2-7, with a tentative D call TRBD1 (6 bases). Trimming pared 6 bases from V and 4 bases from J, leaving 16 bases between. The CDR3 extends over 14 amino acids. Germline lookup yields CDR1 KGHSH and CDR2 LQKENI. The CDR3 DNA is TGTGCCAGCTCCCCCGGGACATATTCTTACGAGCAGTACTTC. Protein: CASSPGTYSYEQYF.

The chain combines TRBV4-2 with TRBJ1-6, with 8 bases identical to TRBD1. Per germline, CDR1 LGHNA and CDR2 YNFKEQ. The CDR3 contains 15 residues. The V gene end was trimmed by 6 bases and the J gene end by 4 bases; junction bases not matched to a gene: 5. The CDR3 bases are TGTGCCAGCAGTTACACAGGGGGGTATAATTCACCCCTCCACTTT. It translates to CASSYTGGYNSPLHF.

The chain uses TRBV5-8 and TRBJ2-1; D is unresolved. The CDR3 is 13 amino acids. Germline V gene lookup returns CDR1 SGHTS and CDR2 YDEGEE. V gave up 2 bases and J gave up 7 bases, with 10 bases separating them. The CDR3 DNA reads as TGTGCCAGCAGCTTTTTGGTAAAGAATGAGCAGTTCTTC. Translating gives CASSFLVKNEQFF.

The chain employs TRBV9 and TRBJ2-1; D is perhaps TRBD2 (6 bases). Trimming took 9 bases from V and 0 from J, leaving 7 bases between them. This CDR3 is built from 12 residues. CDR1 is SGDLS and CDR2 is YYNGEE in the germline V gene. CDR3 DNA: TGTGCCACCGGGAGCTCCTACAATGAGCAGTTCTTC. Protein: CATGSSYNEQFF.

The sample holds one count of this clone. This chain joins TRBV30 and TRBJ2-1; 8 bases map to TRBD2. The trim removed 3 bases at V and 4 bases at J, leaving 8 bases unmatched. Germline loops: CDR1 GTSNPN, CDR2 SVGIG (reference sequence). CDR3 length equals 15 residues. The CDR3 here is CAWRSASGGYNEQFF. The DNA for the CDR3 is TGTGCCTGGAGGAGTGCCAGCGGGGGATACAATGAGCAGTTCTTC. The full variable domain, its missing parts supplied by reference TRBV30 and TRBJ2-1, is SQTIHQWPATLVQPVGSPLSLECTVEGTSNPNLYWYRQAAGRGLQLLFYSVGIGQISSEVPQNLSASRPQDRQFILSSKKLLLSDSGFYLCAWRSASGGYNEQFFGPGTRLTVL.

The chain is built from TRBV19 and TRBJ1-4, with D perhaps TRBD1 (6 bases). Trimming shortened V by 9 bases and J by 6 bases, and 14 bases separated the two germline ends. Per the germline V gene, CDR1 is LNHDA and CDR2 is SQIVND (reference sequence). The CDR3 sequence is 13 residues long. The CDR3 reads CASRGRLDEKLFF. CDR3 in DNA: TGTGCCAGCAGGGGCAGGTTAGATGAAAAACTGTTTTTT. Based on the CDR3 plus reference TRBV19 and TRBJ1-4, the full variable domain is DGGITQSPKYLFRKEGQNVTLSCEQNLNHDAMYWYRQDPGQGLRLIYYSQIVNDFQKGDIAEGYSVSREKKESFPLTVTSAQKNPTAFYLCASRGRLDEKLFFGSGTQLSVL.

The V call is TRBV18, the J call TRBJ1-1; 8 bases map to TRBD1. This CDR3 region has 14 residues. Germline lookup yields CDR1 KGHSH and CDR2 LQKENI. The trim removed 8 bases at V and 1 base at J, leaving 6 bases unmatched. CDR3 in DNA: TGTGCCAGCGCCCCAGGGACAGGGAACACTGAAGCTTTCTTT. Amino acids: CASAPGTGNTEAFF.

J is TRBJ1-3 and V is TRBV7-6; TRBD1 is a possible D gene (6 bases). The CDR3 contains 14 residues. V was trimmed by 1 base and J by 2 bases, leaving 6 bases between them. The germline V gene has CDR1 SGHVS and CDR2 FNYEAQ. This chain's CDR3 is CASSLGQAGNTIYF. CDR3 coding DNA: TGTGCCAGCAGCTTAGGACAGGCTGGAAACACCATATATTTT.

This sequence joins TRBV9 and TRBJ1-3, with 9 bases lining up with TRBD1. Germline V gene sequence: CDR1 SGDLS, CDR2 YYNGEE. This CDR3 has 17 amino acids. J lost 0 bases, V lost 1 base, and 5 bases had no gene match. DNA of the CDR3: TGTGCCAGCAGCGTATCCGGGACAGGGTTCTCTGGAAACACCATATATTTT. Amino acid sequence: CASSVSGTGFSGNTIYF.

V and J are TRBV5-1 and TRBJ2-7; 10 bases are a match to TRBD2. Trimming cost V 5 bases and J 5 bases; bases outside gene matches: 7. Germline lookup yields CDR1 SGHRS and CDR2 YFSETQ. The CDR3 spans 14 residues. As DNA, the CDR3 is TGCGCCAGCAGAACTCTAGCGGGAGCCGACGAGCAGTACTTC. Amino acids: CASRTLAGADEQYF. Combining the CDR3 with reference TRBV5-1 and TRBJ2-7 gives the whole variable domain KAGVTQTPRYLIKTRGQQVTLSCSPISGHRSVSWYQQTPGQGLQFLFEYFSETQRNKGNFPGRFSGRQFSNSRSEMNVSTLELGDSALYLCASRTLAGADEQYFGPGTRLTVT.

The gene calls are TRBV11-2 and TRBJ2-5; D is perhaps TRBD1 (6 bases). Trimming took 5 bases from V and 7 from J, leaving 17 bases between them. The CDR3 loop spans 14 amino acids. Germline V gene sequence: CDR1 SGHAT, CDR2 FQNNGV. The CDR3 reads CASSTTGTRGTQYF. The CDR3, as DNA: TGTGCCAGCAGCACGACCGGGACAAGGGGGACCCAGTACTTC.

This chain links TRBV13 with TRBJ2-1, with D possibly being TRBD2 (5 bases). Germline V gene data show CDR1 as PRHDT and CDR2 as FYEKMQ (reference sequence). This CDR3 spans 13 amino acids. Trimming stripped 5 bases from V and 8 bases from J, with 13 bases between. The CDR3 DNA sequence: TGTGCCAGCAGCCCCTCGCCAGCGGATGAGCAGTTCTTC. This translates into CASSPSPADEQFF.

This chain joins TRBV5-4 and TRBJ1-2, with 7 bases matching TRBD1. This CDR3 contains 14 residues. The V gene end was trimmed by 1 base and the J gene end by 2 bases; junction bases not matched to a gene: 2. Germline-derived CDR1 and CDR2 are SGHNT and YYREEE (reference sequence). CDR3 DNA sequence: TGTGCCAGCAGCTTGATGGGACAGAACTATGGCTACACCTTC. Protein sequence: CASSLMGQNYGYTF. The variable domain in full, with the rest retrieved from reference TRBV5-4 and TRBJ1-2, is ETGVTQSPTHLIKTRGQQVTLRCSSQSGHNTVSWYQQALGQGPQFIFQYYREEENGRGNFPPRFSGLQFPNYSSELNVNALELDDSALYLCASSLMGQNYGYTFGSGTRLTVV.

The rearrangement links TRBV29-1 to TRBJ1-5, with unresolved D. The germline V gene has CDR1 SQVTM and CDR2 ANQGSEA. The CDR3 loop spans 15 amino acids. V dropped 4 bases and J dropped 2 bases, with 15 bases sitting between them. CDR3 protein: CSVADGFLGNQPQHF. The DNA of the CDR3 is TGCAGCGTTGCTGACGGGTTTTTAGGCAATCAGCCCCAGCATTTT.

The rearrangement links TRBV15 to TRBJ2-1; the match to TRBD2 covers 10 bases. V lost 2 bases to trimming and J lost 8 bases; unmatched junction nucleotides: 12. CDR3 length: 17 amino acids. CDR1 LNHNV and CDR2 YYDKDF come from the germline V gene (reference sequence). The CDR3 is CATSRTPSGGAADEQFF. The CDR3 nucleotides are TGTGCCACCAGCAGAACCCCGAGCGGGGGGGCCGCGGATGAGCAGTTCTTC.

This clone was detected only once. CDR3 sequence: CASSYSFSGKTYEQYF. The CDR3 DNA reads as TGTGCCAGCAGTTACTCCTTTAGCGGGAAGACCTACGAGCAGTACTTC. The rearrangement joins TRBV6-6 to TRBJ2-7; 8 bases are shared with TRBD2. CDR3 size: 16 residues. Germline assignment: CDR1 MNHNY and CDR2 SVGAGI (reference sequence). After removal of 0 bases from V and 2 bases from J, the junction contained 6 bases not matched to a gene.

The chain is built from TRBV5-6 and TRBJ2-1; D not resolved. Germline CDR1 SGHDT, CDR2 YYEEEE. This CDR3 is built from 13 residues. V shed 0 bases and J shed 5 bases, with 6 bases lying between them. The CDR3 nucleotides read TGTGCCAGCAGCTTGGGCAGAAACAATGAGCAGTTCTTC. Translated: CASSLGRNNEQFF. Based on the CDR3 plus reference TRBV5-6 and TRBJ2-1, the full variable domain is DAGVTQSPTHLIKTRGQQVTLRCSPKSGHDTVSWYQQALGQGPQFIFQYYEEEERQRGNFPDRFSGHQFPNYSSELNVNALLLGDSALYLCASSLGRNNEQFFGPGTRLTVL.

This clone was counted only a few times. V is TRBV10-3 and J is TRBJ1-1; TRBD1 aligns across 7 bases. Germline lookup yields CDR1 ENHRY and CDR2 SYGVKD. This CDR3 region has 13 residues. V lost 5 bases to trimming and J lost 7 bases; unmatched junction nucleotides: 7. The CDR3 region is CAISIQGQREAFF. The CDR3 nucleotides read TGTGCCATCAGTATACAGGGGCAGCGTGAAGCTTTCTTT.

The CDR3 bases are TGTGCCAGCAGCGTAGCGGCCGGGGACAGAGTCCAAGAGACCCAGTACTTC. This encodes CASSVAAGDRVQETQYF. The V call is TRBV9, the J call TRBJ2-5, with 7 bases identical to TRBD1. This CDR3 region has 17 residues. CDR1 and CDR2 (germline): SGDLS, YYNGEE. Trimming took 0 bases from V and 1 from J; bases not matched to a gene: 9.

Worth noting for this clone: The conserved final phenylalanine or tryptophan is absent from the CDR3, which likely points to a read error. Because the CDR3's place on the DNA is in doubt, the DNA is left out and the CDR3 is given as listed by TCRdb. CDR3 amino acids: CASAWPQAGT. V is TRBV7-3 and J is TRBJ2-7; the table calls TRBD2, which could not be checked here. The length of the CDR3 is 10 amino acids, counting both ends. Germline-derived CDR1 and CDR2 are SGHTA and FQGTGA.

This clone was counted a few times. The chain employs TRBV1 and TRBJ1-2; the listed D gene, TRBD1, was not tested against the DNA. TRBV1 is a listed pseudogene. This CDR3 is built from 15 residues. The CDR3 DNA sequence: TGCACCAGCAGCCAAGATTCTGGACATAACTATGGCTACACCTTC. Amino acids: CTSSQDSGHNYGYTF.

This clone has more than one count but fewer than ten. The CDR3 loop is CASRQRYLPSSYEQYF. The DNA for the CDR3 is TGCGCCAGCAGACAACGCTACCTACCCAGCTCCTACGAGCAGTACTTC. The chain links TRBV5-1 to TRBJ2-7; D remains unclear. Deletions cut 5 bases from V and 0 bases from J, with 18 bases between. This CDR3 has 16 amino acids. Germline values: CDR1 SGHRS, CDR2 YFSETQ.

V gene TRBV7-9 combines with J gene TRBJ2-5; no definite D call. Per the germline V gene, CDR1 is SEHNR and CDR2 is FQNEAQ (reference sequence). The CDR3 consists of 14 residues. V lost 1 base to trimming and J lost 2 bases, with 8 bases between them. The CDR3, as DNA: TGTGCCAGCAGCTTAGTATCCGGACAAGAGACCCAGTACTTC. It encodes CASSLVSGQETQYF.

The V gene is TRBV6-5, the J gene TRBJ1-2; the D gene is possibly TRBD1 (5 bases). The length of the CDR3 is 14 residues. Trimming removed 7 bases from V and 3 bases from J, with 15 bases in between. Germline CDR1 reads MNHEY; CDR2 reads SVGAGI. For the CDR3, the DNA is TGTGCCAGCACCCCGGCGGGGCGGCACTATGGCTACACCTTC. Amino acids: CASTPAGRHYGYTF.

V usage is TRBV5-1 and J usage is TRBJ2-3, with 12 bases identical to TRBD2. J lost 6 bases, V lost 3 bases, and 11 bases had no gene match. CDR1 is SGHRS and CDR2 is YFSETQ in the germline V gene. The CDR3 is 17 amino acids. The CDR3 region has the DNA TGCGCCAGCAGCTCGGGAACTAGCGGGAGGCTCAGGGATACGCAGTATTTT. Protein: CASSSGTSGRLRDTQYF.

The chain combines TRBV6-1 with TRBJ1-5; tentatively, D is TRBD1 (5 bases). The CDR3 sequence is 19 residues long. Germline CDR1 reads MNHNS; CDR2 reads SASEGT. Trimming removed 7 bases at V and 7 bases at J, with 32 bases between. The CDR3 sequence: CASIEVVGMRWGSGQPQHF. The CDR3 DNA reads as TGTGCCAGCATTGAGGTCGTTGGGATGAGGTGGGGCTCGGGGCAGCCCCAGCATTTT.

This clone was detected only once. The chain has TRBV6-1 and TRBJ2-3; the D gene is possibly TRBD2 (6 bases). There are 14 residues in the CDR3. V was trimmed by 6 bases and J by 2 bases, leaving 12 bases between them. Germline V gives CDR1 MNHNS, CDR2 SASEGT. The CDR3 DNA reads as TGTGCCAGCAGGACCGGGAGCAACACAGATACGCAGTATTTT. This sequence encodes CASRTGSNTDTQYF.